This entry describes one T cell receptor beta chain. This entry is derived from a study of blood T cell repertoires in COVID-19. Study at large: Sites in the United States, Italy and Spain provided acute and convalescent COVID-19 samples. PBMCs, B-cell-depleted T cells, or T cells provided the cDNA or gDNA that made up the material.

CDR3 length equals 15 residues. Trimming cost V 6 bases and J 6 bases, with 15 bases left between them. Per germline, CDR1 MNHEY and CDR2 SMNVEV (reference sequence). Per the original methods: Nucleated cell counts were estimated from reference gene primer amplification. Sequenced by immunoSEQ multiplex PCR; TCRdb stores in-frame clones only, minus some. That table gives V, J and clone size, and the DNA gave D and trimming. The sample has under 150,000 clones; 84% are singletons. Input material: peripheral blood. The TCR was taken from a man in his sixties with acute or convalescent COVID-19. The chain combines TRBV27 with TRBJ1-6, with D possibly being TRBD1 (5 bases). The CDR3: CASSRPQDFNSPLHF. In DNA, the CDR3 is TGTGCCAGCAGCCGCCCACAGGATTTTAATTCACCCCTCCACTTT.